This T cell receptor beta chain appears in the sequencing data of a study of T cells in narcolepsy. Across the whole study: Enrolled donors included narcolepsy type 1 or type 2 patients and healthy controls.

The germline V gene encodes CDR1 MNHEY and CDR2 SVGAGI. Trimming took 8 bases from V and 6 from J; bases not matched to a gene: 4. CDR3 length: 12 residues. Overall study results and limits: Blood of same and different patients, but not healthy controls, reportedly held recurring autoreactive clonotypes. Some memory CD4+ repertoires had no autoreactive clone sequences.

In regard to this clone: What it binds is unknown. The sample has other DNA sequences that encode this CDR3 too.

Assay: immunoSEQ multiplex PCR; the TCRdb copy retains only in-frame clones and omits some. This sample has some 30,000 clones, with around 87% found just once. The origin of this receptor is a human donor in good health. The specimen sequenced was memory (CD45RA-) CD4+ T cells from blood. V is TRBV6-5 and J is TRBJ1-1; 9 bases are shared with TRBD1. The CDR3 loop reads CASRRTGAEAFF. CDR3 bases: TGTGCCAGCCGAAGGACAGGGGCTGAAGCTTTCTTT.